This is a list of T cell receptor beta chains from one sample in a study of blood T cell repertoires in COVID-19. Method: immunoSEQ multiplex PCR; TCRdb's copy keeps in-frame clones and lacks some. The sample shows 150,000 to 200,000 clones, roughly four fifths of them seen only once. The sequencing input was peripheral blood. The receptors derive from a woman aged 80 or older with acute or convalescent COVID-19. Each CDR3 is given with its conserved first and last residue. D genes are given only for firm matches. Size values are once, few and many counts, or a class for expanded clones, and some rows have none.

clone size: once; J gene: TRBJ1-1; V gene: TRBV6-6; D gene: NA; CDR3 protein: CASSYSIRGVNTEAFF; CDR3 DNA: TGTGCCAGCAGTTACTCGATCCGGGGAGTGAACACTGAAGCTTTCTTT
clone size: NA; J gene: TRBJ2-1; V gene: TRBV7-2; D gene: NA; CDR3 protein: CASSLGGSPGNEQFF; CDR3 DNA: TGTGCCAGCAGCTTAGGCGGATCCCCCGGCAATGAGCAGTTCTTC
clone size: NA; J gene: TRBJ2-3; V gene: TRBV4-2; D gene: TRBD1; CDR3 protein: CASSLLNRGRTDTQYF; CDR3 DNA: TGTGCCAGCAGCCTATTAAACAGGGGGCGCACAGATACGCAGTATTTT
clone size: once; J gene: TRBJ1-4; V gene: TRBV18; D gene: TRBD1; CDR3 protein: CASSPRQGEEKLFF; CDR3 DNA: TGTGCCAGCTCACCCCGACAGGGCGAGGAAAAACTGTTTTTT
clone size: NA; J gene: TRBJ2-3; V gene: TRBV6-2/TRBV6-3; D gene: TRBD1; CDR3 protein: CASSPKKAGGPDTQYF; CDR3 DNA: TGTGCCAGCAGTCCCAAAAAAGCAGGGGGCCCAGATACGCAGTATTTT
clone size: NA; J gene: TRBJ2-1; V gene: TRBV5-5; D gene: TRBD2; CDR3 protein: CASSKRLAGGRNEQFF; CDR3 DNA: TGTGCCAGCAGCAAACGACTAGCGGGGGGTAGGAATGAGCAGTTCTTC
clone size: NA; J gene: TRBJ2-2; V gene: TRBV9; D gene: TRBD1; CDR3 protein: CASSPQTGQAGELFF; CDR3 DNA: TGTGCCAGCAGCCCCCAGACAGGGCAGGCCGGGGAGCTGTTTTTT
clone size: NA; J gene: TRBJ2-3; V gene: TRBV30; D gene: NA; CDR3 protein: CAWSNGESTDTQYF; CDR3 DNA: TGTGCCTGGAGTAACGGGGAGAGCACAGATACGCAGTATTTT
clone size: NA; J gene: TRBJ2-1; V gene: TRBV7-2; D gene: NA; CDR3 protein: CASSLAGAYSNEQFF; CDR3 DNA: TGTGCCAGCAGCTTAGCGGGAGCTTATTCCAATGAGCAGTTCTTC
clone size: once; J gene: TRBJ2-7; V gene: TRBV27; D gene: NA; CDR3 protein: CASSREASVSYEQYF; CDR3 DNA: TGTGCCAGCAGCCGAGAAGCGTCGGTGTCCTACGAGCAGTACTTC
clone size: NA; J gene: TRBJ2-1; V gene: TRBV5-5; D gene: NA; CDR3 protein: CASSPYYNEQFF; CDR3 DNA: TGTGCCAGCAGCCCCTACTACAATGAGCAGTTCTTC
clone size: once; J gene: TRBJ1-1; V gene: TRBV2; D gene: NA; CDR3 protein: CASSEGGGLAEAFF; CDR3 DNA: TGTGCCAGCAGTGAAGGGGGGGGTCTCGCTGAAGCTTTCTTT
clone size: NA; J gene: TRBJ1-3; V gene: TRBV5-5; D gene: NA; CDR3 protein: CASSLFGRGSSGNTIYF; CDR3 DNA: TGTGCCAGCAGCTTGTTTGGCAGGGGAAGCTCTGGAAACACCATATATTTT
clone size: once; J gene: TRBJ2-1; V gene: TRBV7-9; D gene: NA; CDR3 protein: CASSLGTGKQFF; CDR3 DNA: TGTGCCAGCAGCTTAGGTACAGGCAAGCAGTTCTTC
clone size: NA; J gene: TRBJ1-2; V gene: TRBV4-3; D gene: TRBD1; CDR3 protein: CASSQAGTGYGYTF; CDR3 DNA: TGCGCCAGCAGCCAAGCAGGGACAGGCTATGGCTACACCTTC
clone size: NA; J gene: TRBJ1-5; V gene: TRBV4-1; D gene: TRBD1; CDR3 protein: CASSHSGTANQPQHF; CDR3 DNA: TGCGCCAGCAGCCACTCTGGGACAGCTAATCAGCCCCAGCATTTT